The 17 T cell receptor beta chains below were found in one sample sequenced in a study of STAT5B mutations in CD4+ large granular lymphocyte leukemia. Profiling relied on immunoSEQ multiplex PCR, and the TCRdb table lists in-frame clones only, not all of them. The repertoire holds tens of thousands of clones, with around three quarters as singletons. Sequencing was carried out using CD4+ T cells from blood buffy coats. The receptors were gathered from a human donor in good health.

On this clone itself: Additional DNA sequences in this sample encode the identical CDR3. The chain is built from TRBV5-6 and TRBJ2-3; tentatively, D is TRBD2 (6 bases). CDR1 and CDR2 (germline): SGHDT, YYEEEE. CDR3 size: 14 residues. Trimming removed 2 bases from V and 2 bases from J, with 9 bases in between. This CDR3 reads CASSLIAVTDTQYF. The CDR3 coding sequence is TGTGCCAGCAGCTTAATAGCGGTCACAGATACGCAGTATTTT.

The chain couples TRBV27 to TRBJ2-7; 12 bases are a match to TRBD2. Per germline, CDR1 MNHEY and CDR2 SMNVEV (reference sequence). CDR3 length: 15 residues. Losses at the gene ends were 4 bases for V and 7 bases for J; bases not matched to a gene: 8. The CDR3 region is CASSWASGRAGEQYF. CDR3 nucleotide sequence: TGTGCCAGCAGTTGGGCTAGCGGGAGGGCCGGGGAGCAGTACTTC.

The table lists this clone with a few counts. J is TRBJ1-5 and V is TRBV14; the D gene is possibly TRBD1 (5 bases). The V and J ends lost 4 bases and 7 bases respectively, with 11 bases between them. The germline V gene encodes CDR1 SGHDN and CDR2 FVKESK. The CDR3 totals 13 residues. The CDR3 DNA follows: TGTGCCAGCAGCCTCAGGGTGGGGCAGCCCCAGCATTTT. Its translation is CASSLRVGQPQHF. The full variable domain, its missing parts supplied by reference TRBV14 and TRBJ1-5, is EAGVTQFPSHSVIEKGQTVTLRCDPISGHDNLYWYRRVMGKEIKFLLHFVKESKQDESGMPNNRFLAERTGGTYSTLKVQPAELEDSGVYFCASSLRVGQPQHFGDGTRLSIL.

This sequence joins TRBV5-6 and TRBJ1-5; weak D call: TRBD1 (6 bases). V was cut by 3 bases and J by 0 bases, with 16 bases left in between. Germline CDR1 is SGHDT and CDR2 is YYEEEE. The CDR3 has 17 amino acids. The CDR3 sequence is CASSYYGQSYSNQPQHF. For the CDR3, the DNA is TGTGCCAGCAGCTACTACGGACAGTCCTATAGCAATCAGCCCCAGCATTTT.

The V gene is TRBV2, the J gene TRBJ2-7; 9 positions match TRBD1. Germline values: CDR1 SNHLY, CDR2 FYNNEI. V dropped 6 bases and J dropped 7; count of bases not matched to a gene: 10. This CDR3 is 14 amino acids long. The CDR3 region has the DNA TGTGCCAGCAGCCTACAGGGGGCGCATAATGAGCAGTACTTC. The encoded protein is CASSLQGAHNEQYF. Full variable domain (outside the CDR3, taken from reference TRBV2 and TRBJ2-7): EPEVTQTPSHQVTQMGQEVILRCVPISNHLYFYWYRQILGQKVEFLVSFYNNEISEKSEIFDDQFSVERPDGSNFTLKIRSTKLEDSAMYFCASSLQGAHNEQYFGPGTRLTVT.

The chain uses TRBV7-2 and TRBJ2-1; weak D call: TRBD2 (5 bases). V was trimmed by 5 bases and J by 2 bases, leaving 13 bases between them. From germline, CDR1 is SGHTA and CDR2 FQGNSA. This CDR3 has 15 residues. The CDR3 DNA follows: TGTGCCAGCAGCCCTAAAGCGGCCCCCTACAATGAGCAGTTCTTC. Its protein product is CASSPKAAPYNEQFF.

V usage is TRBV6-1 and J usage is TRBJ1-5, with D possibly being TRBD1 (5 bases). From germline, CDR1 is MNHNS and CDR2 SASEGT. V shed 2 bases and J shed 0 bases, with 11 bases lying between them. This CDR3 is 16 amino acids long. Here the CDR3 reads CASSEPYRNSNQPQHF. The DNA for the CDR3 is TGTGCCAGCAGTGAACCCTACAGGAATAGCAATCAGCCCCAGCATTTT.

The genes are TRBV19 and TRBJ1-6; D is possibly TRBD1 (6 bases). Germline V gene sequence: CDR1 LNHDA, CDR2 SQIVND (reference sequence). The CDR3 has 15 residues. Trimming shortened V by 5 bases and J by 8 bases, and 16 bases separated the two germline ends. The CDR3 region is CASSVGQRDYSPLHF. CDR3 DNA: TGTGCCAGTAGTGTAGGACAGCGAGATTATTCACCCCTCCACTTT.

The chain links TRBV7-2 to TRBJ1-1, with D unclear. The CDR3 spans 13 residues. The V gene's germline CDR1 is SGHTA and CDR2 FQGNSA. Trimming stripped 5 bases from V and 1 base from J, with 8 bases between. The CDR3 bases are TGTGCCAGCAGCCGAACTGGGAACACTGAAGCTTTCTTT. Its translation is CASSRTGNTEAFF.

This rearrangement joins TRBV7-9 to TRBJ1-2; D not resolved. There are 16 residues in the CDR3. V lost 5 bases to trimming and J lost 1 base, with 17 bases between them. Germline V CDR1 and CDR2: SEHNR, FQNEAQ (reference sequence). DNA of the CDR3: TGTGCCAGCAGCAGGGAAGTCCTATCTCTTAACTATGGCTACACCTTC. It is translated as CASSREVLSLNYGYTF.

V and J are TRBV10-1 and TRBJ2-1; TRBD2 matches at 13 bases. The trim removed 1 base at V and 8 bases at J, leaving 8 bases unmatched. This CDR3 region has 17 residues. Looked up from germline, CDR1 is WNHNN and CDR2 is SYGVQD (reference sequence). CDR3 DNA: TGCGCCAGCAGTGAGTACCAAAGGACTAGCGGGAGCTATGAGCAGTTCTTC. Translating gives CASSEYQRTSGSYEQFF.

With regard to this clone: The germline gene is not matched at one end of the junction; a read error may be the cause. The chain joins TRBV25-1 to TRBJ1-2; maybe TRBD1 (6 bases). The CDR3 is 14 amino acids. CDR1 is MGHDK and CDR2 is SYGVNS in the germline V gene. Here the CDR3 DNA reads TGTGCCAGCAGCGAATCCGGACAGTATGACGGCTACACCTTC. It is translated as CASSESGQYDGYTF.

This chain links TRBV4-1 with TRBJ1-5; no definite D call. CDR1 and CDR2 from the germline V gene are MGHRA and YSYEKL. Trimming took off 0 bases at V and 0 bases at J, with 18 bases between the two ends. CDR3 length equals 19 residues. The CDR3 sequence: CASSQDKGAAGFSNQPQHF. CDR3 sequence (DNA): TGCGCCAGCAGCCAAGATAAGGGCGCGGCAGGATTTAGCAATCAGCCCCAGCATTTT.

The chain joins TRBV5-6 to TRBJ2-2; D may be TRBD2 (5 bases). CDR1 SGHDT and CDR2 YYEEEE come from the germline V gene. The CDR3 totals 17 residues. The ends were cut back, 0 bases at V and 0 bases at J, with 12 bases in the middle. CDR3 nucleotides: TGTGCCAGCAGCTTGGATATAGGAGGACCGAACACCGGGGAGCTGTTTTTT. As protein: CASSLDIGGPNTGELFF.

The CDR3 nucleotides read TGTGCCACCGACACTAGCGGGTATTACAATGAGCAGTTCTTC. Its translation is CATDTSGYYNEQFF. J is TRBJ2-1 and V is TRBV6-1; 9 bases are a match to TRBD2. Germline V lookup: CDR1 MNHNS, CDR2 SASEGT. CDR3 length equals 14 residues. V gave up 10 bases and J gave up 4 bases; unmatched junction bases: 8.

V and J are TRBV7-6 and TRBJ2-3; a weak D match, TRBD2 (6 bases). The length of the CDR3 is 13 residues. Trimming took 5 bases from V and 0 from J, leaving 6 bases between them. CDR1 SGHVS and CDR2 FNYEAQ come from the germline V gene. CDR3 region: CASSGGSTDTQYF. CDR3 bases: TGTGCCAGCAGCGGGGGGAGCACAGATACGCAGTATTTT.

The CDR3 spells CASSLGQGQGVSGANVLTF. The DNA of the CDR3 is TGTGCCAGCTCCCTGGGTCAGGGACAGGGGGTATCTGGGGCCAACGTCCTGACTTTC. V usage is TRBV11-3 and J usage is TRBJ2-6, with TRBD1 matching over 11 bases. From germline, CDR1 is SGHNT and CDR2 YENEEA. Losses at the gene ends were 8 bases for V and 1 base for J; bases not matched to a gene: 13. The CDR3 extends over 19 amino acids.